These T cell receptor beta chains were read from a single sample in a study of Ad26.COV2.S vaccination and SARS-CoV-2 variants. TCRdb's copy holds only in-frame clones and misses some; the assay was immunoSEQ multiplex PCR. This table has 200,000 to 250,000 clones, around nine tenths appearing once. Sample: peripheral blood, taken in a trial of Ad26.COV2.S vaccine versus placebo. These receptors originate from a person between 18 and 59 years old who received the Ad26.COV2.S COVID-19 vaccine or a placebo. Both conserved end residues are part of each CDR3. A D gene is named only where the DNA matches it firmly. Some rows have no size entry. The others give once, few or many, or a class for an expanded clone.

J gene: TRBJ1-5; clone size: -; V gene: TRBV6-1; D gene: TRBD1; CDR3 protein: CASSEVGGTGGRPQHF; CDR3 DNA: TGTGCCAGCAGTGAAGTAGGGGGGACAGGGGGGAGGCCCCAGCATTTT
J gene: TRBJ2-7; clone size: once; V gene: TRBV7-2; D gene: -; CDR3 protein: CASSTGLISYEQYF; CDR3 DNA: TGTGCCAGCAGTACCGGCCTTATCTCCTACGAGCAGTACTTC
J gene: TRBJ2-1; clone size: -; V gene: TRBV7-9; D gene: TRBD1; CDR3 protein: CASSPRQGYNEQFF; CDR3 DNA: TGTGCCAGCAGCCCCCGACAGGGCTACAATGAGCAGTTCTTC
J gene: TRBJ2-7; clone size: once; V gene: TRBV30; D gene: -; CDR3 protein: CAWSEARYEQYF; CDR3 DNA: TGTGCCTGGAGTGAGGCTCGTTACGAGCAGTACTTC
J gene: TRBJ2-7; clone size: -; V gene: TRBV6-5; D gene: TRBD1; CDR3 protein: CASRGQGVGYEQYF; CDR3 DNA: TGTGCCAGCAGAGGACAGGGGGTAGGCTACGAGCAGTACTTC
J gene: TRBJ2-2; clone size: -; V gene: TRBV7-9; D gene: -; CDR3 protein: CASSPNTGELFF; CDR3 DNA: TGTGCCAGCAGCCCGAACACCGGGGAGCTGTTTTTT
J gene: TRBJ1-3; clone size: -; V gene: TRBV18; D gene: TRBD1; CDR3 protein: CASSVTTPGGNSGNTIYF; CDR3 DNA: TGTGCCAGCTCTGTTACAACTCCAGGGGGAAACTCTGGAAACACCATATATTTT
J gene: TRBJ2-7; clone size: -; V gene: TRBV9; D gene: -; CDR3 protein: CASSVGAGSYEQYF; CDR3 DNA: TGTGCCAGCAGCGTAGGTGCAGGATCCTACGAGCAGTACTTC
J gene: TRBJ2-5; clone size: -; V gene: TRBV11-2; D gene: TRBD2; CDR3 protein: CASSPTSGGKETQYF; CDR3 DNA: TGTGCCAGCAGCCCGACTAGCGGGGGGAAAGAGACCCAGTACTTC
J gene: TRBJ2-7; clone size: -; V gene: TRBV11-2; D gene: TRBD1; CDR3 protein: CASSPTGGPYEQYF; CDR3 DNA: TGTGCCAGCAGCCCCACAGGGGGGCCCTACGAGCAGTACTTC
J gene: TRBJ2-7; clone size: -; V gene: TRBV28; D gene: TRBD1; CDR3 protein: CASSASGTGLYEQYF; CDR3 DNA: TGTGCCAGCAGTGCCTCCGGGACAGGACTCTACGAGCAGTACTTC
J gene: TRBJ2-5; clone size: few; V gene: TRBV9; D gene: TRBD2; CDR3 protein: CASSPLAGEMKTQYF; CDR3 DNA: TGTGCCAGCAGCCCACTGGCGGGAGAAATGAAGACCCAGTACTTC
J gene: TRBJ2-3; clone size: -; V gene: TRBV18; D gene: -; CDR3 protein: CASSPQDTQYF; CDR3 DNA: TGTGCCAGCTCACCACAAGATACGCAGTATTTT
J gene: TRBJ2-4; clone size: -; V gene: TRBV19; D gene: -; CDR3 protein: CASSMLGAYIQYF; CDR3 DNA: TGTGCCAGTAGTATGTTAGGAGCGTACATTCAGTACTTC
J gene: TRBJ2-7; clone size: -; V gene: TRBV7-2; D gene: -; CDR3 protein: CASSQGGAPYEQYF; CDR3 DNA: TGTGCCAGCAGCCAAGGCGGCGCCCCCTACGAGCAGTACTTC
J gene: TRBJ1-6; clone size: medium-sized; V gene: TRBV30; D gene: -; CDR3 protein: CAWSVGAPRYNSPLHF; CDR3 DNA: TGTGCCTGGAGTGTGGGGGCCCCCCGCTATAATTCACCCCTCCACTTT
J gene: TRBJ1-1; clone size: -; V gene: TRBV11-2; D gene: -; CDR3 protein: CASSLIIGLEGIYAEAFF; CDR3 DNA: TGTGCCAGCAGCTTAATAATAGGACTCGAGGGCATATACGCCGAAGCTTTCTTT
J gene: TRBJ2-5; clone size: -; V gene: TRBV21-1; D gene: -; CDR3 protein: CASSKAVARYQETQYF; CDR3 DNA: TGTGCCAGCAGCAAAGCGGTCGCGAGGTACCAAGAGACCCAGTACTTC
J gene: TRBJ1-3; clone size: once; V gene: TRBV9; D gene: -; CDR3 protein: CASSAAGDGNTIYF; CDR3 DNA: TGTGCCAGCAGCGCCGCAGGGGATGGAAACACCATATATTTT
J gene: TRBJ2-1; clone size: -; V gene: TRBV4-3; D gene: -; CDR3 protein: CASSRGLYNEQFF; CDR3 DNA: TGCGCCAGCAGCCGGGGTCTCTACAATGAGCAGTTCTTC
J gene: TRBJ2-2; clone size: -; V gene: TRBV18; D gene: -; CDR3 protein: CASSPAGTGELFF; CDR3 DNA: TGTGCCAGCTCACCTGCGGGCACCGGGGAGCTGTTTTTT
J gene: TRBJ1-6; clone size: once; V gene: TRBV28; D gene: TRBD1; CDR3 protein: CASSLTGTGGGSPLHF; CDR3 DNA: TGTGCCAGCAGTTTAACCGGGACAGGGGGGGGGTCACCCCTCCACTTT
J gene: TRBJ2-7; clone size: -; V gene: TRBV28; D gene: -; CDR3 protein: CASRGAERVYEQYF; CDR3 DNA: TGTGCCAGCAGGGGGGCAGAAAGGGTTTACGAGCAGTACTTC
J gene: TRBJ2-5; clone size: -; V gene: TRBV5-1; D gene: -; CDR3 protein: CASQSSSYPQETQYF; CDR3 DNA: TGCGCCAGCCAGAGCTCGAGCTACCCCCAAGAGACCCAGTACTTC
J gene: TRBJ2-5; clone size: -; V gene: TRBV7-6; D gene: -; CDR3 protein: CASSNRVLETQYF; CDR3 DNA: TGTGCCAGCAGTAACAGGGTCTTGGAGACCCAGTACTTC
J gene: TRBJ1-6; clone size: -; V gene: TRBV18; D gene: -; CDR3 protein: CASSPQRVDSPLHF; CDR3 DNA: TGTGCCAGCTCACCACAAAGGGTTGATTCACCCCTCCACTTT
J gene: TRBJ2-5; clone size: -; V gene: TRBV28; D gene: TRBD1; CDR3 protein: CASSPLRQGARETQYF; CDR3 DNA: TGTGCCAGCAGTCCGCTCAGACAGGGGGCGCGGGAGACCCAGTACTTC
J gene: TRBJ2-7; clone size: -; V gene: TRBV7-2; D gene: -; CDR3 protein: CASANLGVKSYEQYF; CDR3 DNA: TGTGCCAGCGCTAACCTGGGGGTCAAATCCTACGAGCAGTACTTC
J gene: TRBJ2-1; clone size: once; V gene: TRBV11-3; D gene: -; CDR3 protein: CASSSPGRDDEQFF; CDR3 DNA: TGTGCCAGCAGCTCCCCGGGCAGGGACGATGAGCAGTTCTTC
J gene: TRBJ2-2; clone size: once; V gene: TRBV19; D gene: -; CDR3 protein: CASSTLDTGELFF; CDR3 DNA: TGTGCCAGTAGTACCTTAGATACCGGGGAGCTGTTTTTT
J gene: TRBJ2-7; clone size: -; V gene: TRBV28; D gene: -; CDR3 protein: CASSPSGPHLAKQYF; CDR3 DNA: TGTGCCAGCAGCCCCTCGGGACCCCACCTGGCGAAGCAGTACTTC
J gene: TRBJ2-2; clone size: -; V gene: TRBV18; D gene: -; CDR3 protein: CASSPYKAGELFF; CDR3 DNA: TGTGCCAGCTCACCATACAAGGCCGGGGAGCTGTTTTTT
J gene: TRBJ1-1; clone size: -; V gene: TRBV2; D gene: TRBD1; CDR3 protein: CASTPDRVNTEAFF; CDR3 DNA: TGTGCCAGCACCCCGGACAGGGTTAACACTGAAGCTTTCTTT
J gene: TRBJ2-7; clone size: -; V gene: TRBV18; D gene: -; CDR3 protein: CASSRQGRGEQYF; CDR3 DNA: TGTGCCAGCTCTAGGCAGGGGAGAGGCGAGCAGTACTTC
J gene: TRBJ2-3; clone size: -; V gene: TRBV20-1; D gene: -; CDR3 protein: CSAAPYDTQYF; CDR3 DNA: TGCAGTGCCGCGCCCTATGATACGCAGTATTTT
J gene: TRBJ1-3; clone size: -; V gene: TRBV4-3; D gene: TRBD1; CDR3 protein: CASSQATGVGNTIYF; CDR3 DNA: TGCGCCAGCAGCCAAGCAACAGGGGTAGGAAACACCATATATTTT
J gene: TRBJ1-2; clone size: -; V gene: TRBV28; D gene: TRBD1; CDR3 protein: CASSPPGTAYGYTF; CDR3 DNA: TGTGCCAGCAGTCCACCCGGGACAGCGTATGGCTACACCTTC